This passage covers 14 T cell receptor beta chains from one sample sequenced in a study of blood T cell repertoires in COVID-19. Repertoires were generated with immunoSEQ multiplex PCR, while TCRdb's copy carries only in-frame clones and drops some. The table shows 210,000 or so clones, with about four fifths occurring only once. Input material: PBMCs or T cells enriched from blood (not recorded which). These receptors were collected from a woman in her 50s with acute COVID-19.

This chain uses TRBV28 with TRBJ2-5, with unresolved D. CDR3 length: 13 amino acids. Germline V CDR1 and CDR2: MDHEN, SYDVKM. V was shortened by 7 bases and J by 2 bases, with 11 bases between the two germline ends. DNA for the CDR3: TGTGCCAGCATATTTTGGCCGCAAGAGACCCAGTACTTC. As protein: CASIFWPQETQYF.

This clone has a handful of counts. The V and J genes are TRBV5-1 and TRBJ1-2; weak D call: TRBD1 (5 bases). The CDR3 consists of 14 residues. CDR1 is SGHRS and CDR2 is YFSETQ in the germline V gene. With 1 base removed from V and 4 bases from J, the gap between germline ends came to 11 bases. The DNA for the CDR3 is TGCGCCAGCAGCTTGTCCGCAGGGTCCTATGGCTACACCTTC. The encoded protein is CASSLSAGSYGYTF. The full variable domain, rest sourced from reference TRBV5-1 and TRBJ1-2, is KAGVTQTPRYLIKTRGQQVTLSCSPISGHRSVSWYQQTPGQGLQFLFEYFSETQRNKGNFPGRFSGRQFSNSRSEMNVSTLELGDSALYLCASSLSAGSYGYTFGSGTRLTVV.

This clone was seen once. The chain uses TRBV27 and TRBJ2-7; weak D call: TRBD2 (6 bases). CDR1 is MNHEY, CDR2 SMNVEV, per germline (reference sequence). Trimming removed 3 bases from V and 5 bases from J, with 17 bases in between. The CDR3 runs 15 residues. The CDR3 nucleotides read TGTGCCAGCAGTTTCGGGAGCCCGGGTTATAACGAGCAGTACTTC. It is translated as CASSFGSPGYNEQYF.

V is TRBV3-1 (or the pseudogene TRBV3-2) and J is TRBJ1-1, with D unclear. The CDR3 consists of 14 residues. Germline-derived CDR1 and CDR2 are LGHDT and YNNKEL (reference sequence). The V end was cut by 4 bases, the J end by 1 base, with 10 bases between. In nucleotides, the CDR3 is TGTGCCAGCAGCCCTATACGGGGGAACACTGAAGCTTTCTTT. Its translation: CASSPIRGNTEAFF.

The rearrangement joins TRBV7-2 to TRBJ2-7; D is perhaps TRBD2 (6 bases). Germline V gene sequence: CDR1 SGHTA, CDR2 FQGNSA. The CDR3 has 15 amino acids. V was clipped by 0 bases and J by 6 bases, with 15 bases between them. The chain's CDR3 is CASSLAGGDQGEQYF. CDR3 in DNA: TGTGCCAGCAGCTTAGCGGGCGGGGATCAGGGCGAGCAGTACTTC.

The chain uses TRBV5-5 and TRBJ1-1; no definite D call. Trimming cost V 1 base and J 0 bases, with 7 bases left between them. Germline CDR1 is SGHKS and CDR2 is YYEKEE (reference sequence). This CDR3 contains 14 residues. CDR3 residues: CASSLLSVNTEAFF. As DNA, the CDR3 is TGTGCCAGCAGCTTGTTGTCGGTGAACACTGAAGCTTTCTTT.

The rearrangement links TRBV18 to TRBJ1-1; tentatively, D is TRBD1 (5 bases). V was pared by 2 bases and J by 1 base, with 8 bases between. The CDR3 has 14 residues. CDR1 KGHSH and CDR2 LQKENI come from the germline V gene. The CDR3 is CASSPNGGNTEAFF. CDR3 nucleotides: TGTGCCAGCTCACCAAACGGGGGGAACACTGAAGCTTTCTTT.

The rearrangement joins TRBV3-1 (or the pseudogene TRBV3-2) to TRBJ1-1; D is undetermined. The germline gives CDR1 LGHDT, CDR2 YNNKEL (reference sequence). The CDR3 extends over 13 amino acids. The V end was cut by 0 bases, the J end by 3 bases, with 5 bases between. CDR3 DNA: TGTGCCAGCAGCCAAGATCTTGACACTGAAGCTTTCTTT. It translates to CASSQDLDTEAFF.

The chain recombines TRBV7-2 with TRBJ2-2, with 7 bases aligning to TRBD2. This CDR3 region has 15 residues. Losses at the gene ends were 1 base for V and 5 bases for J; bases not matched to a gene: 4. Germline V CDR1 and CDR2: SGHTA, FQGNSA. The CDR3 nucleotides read TGTGCCAGCAGCTTAGTAAGGACTAGGACCGGGGAGCTGTTTTTT. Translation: CASSLVRTRTGELFF.

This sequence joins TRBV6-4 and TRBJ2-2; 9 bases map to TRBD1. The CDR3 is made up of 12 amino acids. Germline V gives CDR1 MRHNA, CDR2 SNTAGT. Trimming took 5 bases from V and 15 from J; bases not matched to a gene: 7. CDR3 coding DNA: TGTGCCAGCAGTCGGGACAGGGTGATCTTGTTTTTT. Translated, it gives CASSRDRVILFF.

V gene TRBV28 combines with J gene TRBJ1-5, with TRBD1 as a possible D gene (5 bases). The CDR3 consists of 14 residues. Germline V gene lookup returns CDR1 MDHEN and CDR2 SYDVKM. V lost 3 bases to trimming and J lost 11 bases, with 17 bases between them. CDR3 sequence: CASSFFQGPPAQHF. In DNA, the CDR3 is TGTGCCAGCAGTTTCTTCCAGGGCCCCCCGGCCCAGCATTTT.

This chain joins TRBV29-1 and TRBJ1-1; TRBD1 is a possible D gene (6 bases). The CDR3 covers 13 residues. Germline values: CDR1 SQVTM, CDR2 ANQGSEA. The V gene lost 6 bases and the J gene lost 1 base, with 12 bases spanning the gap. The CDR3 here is CSVLGQTNTEAFF. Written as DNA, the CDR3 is TGCAGCGTCCTCGGACAGACGAACACTGAAGCTTTCTTT.

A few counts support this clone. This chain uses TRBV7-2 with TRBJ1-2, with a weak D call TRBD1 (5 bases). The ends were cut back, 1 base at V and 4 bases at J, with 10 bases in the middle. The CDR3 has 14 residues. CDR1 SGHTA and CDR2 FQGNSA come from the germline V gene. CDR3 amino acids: CASSLDRTTYGYTF. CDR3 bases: TGTGCCAGCAGCTTAGACAGGACAACCTATGGCTACACCTTC.

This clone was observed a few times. CDR3 region: CASSLDIVRDREADTQYF. Written as DNA, the CDR3 is TGTGCCAGCAGCTTAGATATCGTCCGGGACAGGGAGGCAGATACGCAGTATTTT. The rearrangement links TRBV11-3 to TRBJ2-3; 9 bases map to TRBD1. There are 18 residues in the CDR3. The germline V gene encodes CDR1 SGHNT and CDR2 YENEEA. Trimming removed 0 bases from V and 4 bases from J; junction bases left unmatched: 11.